This T cell receptor beta chain was sequenced in a study of vaccination effects on CD4 cells after COVID-19. Profiling relied on immunoSEQ multiplex PCR, and the TCRdb table lists in-frame clones only, not all of them. The table has 72,000 or so clones, 70% to 75% seen once. As for this clone: Antigen unknown.

Having been cultured for ten to eleven days, the cells underwent CD4+ T cell isolation. The cohort was immunized with two doses of either the BNT162b2 or mRNA-1273 vaccine. Germline trimming cut 2 bases from V and 5 bases from J; bases unmatched to any gene: 5. This CDR3 comprises 15 residues. Germline V gene lookup returns CDR1 MDHEN and CDR2 SYDVKM. This clonotype originated in a human donor who received a COVID-19 vaccine. The sequencing used CD4+ T cells from PBMCs cultured without peptide, collected after COVID-19 vaccination. This chain uses TRBV28 with TRBJ2-7; 11 nucleotides agree with TRBD2. CDR3 sequence reads: CASSLTSGGRNEQYV. The CDR3 DNA is TGTGCCAGCAGTTTAACTAGCGGGGGAAGGAACGAGCAGTACGTC.